The rows below give T cell receptor beta chains drawn from one sample of a study of T cell responses to AZD1222 COVID-19 vaccine. Sequencing was performed with immunoSEQ multiplex PCR; in TCRdb, only in-frame clones are kept and a portion is missing. The sample has over 95,000 clones, more than 75% seen once. Sequenced material: peripheral blood, taken on day 0 of AZD1222 vaccination. The receptors were gathered from an adult in good health. The CDR3 runs from the conserved cysteine through the conserved F or W. Each record gives: CDR3 protein, CDR3 DNA, D gene, V gene, clone size, J gene. D genes are given only for firm matches. Rows give clone size only sometimes, using once, few, many, or a class for an expanded clone.

cdr3_aa: CASSVSGGLDHEQFF
cdr3_nt: TGTGCCAGCAGCGTCTCAGGGGGACTAGATCATGAGCAGTTCTTC
d_call: NA
v_call: TRBV9
clone_size: NA
j_call: TRBJ2-1

cdr3_aa: CASSPLYRDTTGNTIYF
cdr3_nt: TGTGCCAGCTCACCACTCTACCGGGACACCACTGGAAACACCATATATTTT
d_call: NA
v_call: TRBV18
clone_size: NA
j_call: TRBJ1-3

cdr3_aa: CASSLGLAVWDEQFF
cdr3_nt: TGTGCCAGCAGCCTGGGACTAGCGGTCTGGGATGAGCAGTTCTTC
d_call: TRBD2
v_call: TRBV6-2/TRBV6-3
clone_size: NA
j_call: TRBJ2-1

cdr3_aa: CASRQTGAAETQYF
cdr3_nt: TGTGCCAGCAGACAGACAGGGGCGGCGGAGACCCAGTACTTC
d_call: TRBD1
v_call: TRBV7-2
clone_size: NA
j_call: TRBJ2-5

cdr3_aa: CASSLLQGSVNEKLFF
cdr3_nt: TGCGCCAGCAGCTTGCTACAGGGGAGTGTTAATGAAAAACTGTTTTTT
d_call: TRBD1
v_call: TRBV5-1
clone_size: NA
j_call: TRBJ1-4

cdr3_aa: CASSRTGGRETQYF
cdr3_nt: TGTGCCAGCAGTAGGACAGGGGGGAGGGAGACCCAGTACTTC
d_call: TRBD1
v_call: TRBV6-5
clone_size: NA
j_call: TRBJ2-5

cdr3_aa: CASSRGLASTYEQYF
cdr3_nt: TGTGCCAGCAGCCGAGGACTAGCGAGTACCTACGAGCAGTACTTC
d_call: TRBD2
v_call: TRBV7-8
clone_size: NA
j_call: TRBJ2-7

cdr3_aa: CATSREGTGRFGEQFF
cdr3_nt: TGTGCCACCAGCAGAGAAGGGACAGGGAGATTCGGTGAGCAGTTCTTC
d_call: TRBD1
v_call: TRBV15
clone_size: NA
j_call: TRBJ2-1

cdr3_aa: CASSSDVGGYTF
cdr3_nt: TGTGCCAGCAGCTCAGACGTGGGTGGCTACACCTTC
d_call: NA
v_call: TRBV7-9
clone_size: NA
j_call: TRBJ1-2

cdr3_aa: CAWSSQQGSGYTF
cdr3_nt: TGTGCCTGGAGTTCACAACAGGGCAGTGGCTACACCTTC
d_call: NA
v_call: TRBV30
clone_size: NA
j_call: TRBJ1-2

cdr3_aa: CASSTDAFSGNTIYF
cdr3_nt: TGTGCCAGCAGCACTGACGCCTTCTCTGGAAACACCATATATTTT
d_call: NA
v_call: TRBV7-9
clone_size: once
j_call: TRBJ1-3

cdr3_aa: CASSQDGNTIYF
cdr3_nt: TGTGCCAGCAGCCAAGATGGGAACACCATATATTTT
d_call: NA
v_call: TRBV3-1/TRBV3-2
clone_size: NA
j_call: TRBJ1-3

cdr3_aa: CASSEVSETQYF
cdr3_nt: TGTGCCAGCAGCGAGGTATCAGAGACCCAGTACTTC
d_call: NA
v_call: TRBV6-6
clone_size: few
j_call: TRBJ2-5

cdr3_aa: CASSPIAGATYEQYF
cdr3_nt: TGTGCCAGCAGCCCAATAGCGGGAGCCACCTACGAGCAGTACTTC
d_call: TRBD2
v_call: TRBV6-5
clone_size: NA
j_call: TRBJ2-7

cdr3_aa: CASSPAENQPQHF
cdr3_nt: TGTGCCAGCTCACCTGCAGAAAATCAGCCCCAGCATTTT
d_call: NA
v_call: TRBV18
clone_size: NA
j_call: TRBJ1-5

cdr3_aa: CASSLAVRATGELFF
cdr3_nt: TGTGCCAGCAGCTTAGCGGTTAGGGCGACCGGGGAGCTGTTTTTT
d_call: NA
v_call: TRBV7-9
clone_size: NA
j_call: TRBJ2-2

cdr3_aa: CASSTGTGQFF
cdr3_nt: TGTGCCAGCAGTACGGGGACTGGGCAGTTCTTC
d_call: NA
v_call: TRBV6-2/TRBV6-3
clone_size: NA
j_call: TRBJ2-1

cdr3_aa: CASSPYHGGSSNTGELFF
cdr3_nt: TGTGCCAGCAGCCCCTACCACGGGGGCTCCTCGAACACCGGGGAGCTGTTTTTT
d_call: NA
v_call: TRBV9
clone_size: few
j_call: TRBJ2-2

cdr3_aa: CATRQGTLFNNEKLFF
cdr3_nt: TGTGCCACCCGACAGGGGACACTCTTCAATAATGAAAAACTGTTTTTT
d_call: TRBD1
v_call: TRBV15
clone_size: NA
j_call: TRBJ1-4

cdr3_aa: CASSQEGRDASSYNEQFF
cdr3_nt: TGCGCCAGCAGCCAAGAGGGGAGGGACGCGAGCTCCTACAATGAGCAGTTCTTC
d_call: TRBD2
v_call: TRBV4-1
clone_size: NA
j_call: TRBJ2-1

cdr3_aa: CASSPQGMNTEAFF
cdr3_nt: TGTGCCAGTAGTCCCCAGGGGATGAACACTGAAGCTTTCTTT
d_call: NA
v_call: TRBV19
clone_size: NA
j_call: TRBJ1-1

cdr3_aa: CASSSAGGDHNEQFF
cdr3_nt: TGCGCCAGCAGCTCGGCGGGAGGGGACCACAATGAGCAGTTCTTC
d_call: TRBD2
v_call: TRBV5-1
clone_size: few
j_call: TRBJ2-1

cdr3_aa: CASSPGTSGRGSTDTQYF
cdr3_nt: TGTGCCAGCAGCCCCGGGACTAGCGGGAGGGGGAGCACAGATACGCAGTATTTT
d_call: TRBD2
v_call: TRBV3-1/TRBV3-2
clone_size: NA
j_call: TRBJ2-3